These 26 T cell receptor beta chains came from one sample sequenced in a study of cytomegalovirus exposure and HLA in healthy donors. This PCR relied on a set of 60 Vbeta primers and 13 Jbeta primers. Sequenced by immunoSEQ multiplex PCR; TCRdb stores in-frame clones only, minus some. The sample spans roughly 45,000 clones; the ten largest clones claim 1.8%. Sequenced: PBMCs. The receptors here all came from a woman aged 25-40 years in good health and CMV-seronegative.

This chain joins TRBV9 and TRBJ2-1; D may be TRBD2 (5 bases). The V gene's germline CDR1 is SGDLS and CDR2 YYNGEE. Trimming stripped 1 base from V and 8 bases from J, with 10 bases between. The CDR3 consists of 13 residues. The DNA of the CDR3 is TGTGCCAGCAGCGTAATGGAGGTGGATGAGCAGTTCTTC. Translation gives CASSVMEVDEQFF. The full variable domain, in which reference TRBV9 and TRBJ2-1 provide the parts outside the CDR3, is DSGVTQTPKHLITATGQRVTLRCSPRSGDLSVYWYQQSLDQGLQFLIQYYNGEERAKGNILERFSAQQFPDLHSELNLSSLELGDSALYFCASSVMEVDEQFFGPGTRLTVL.

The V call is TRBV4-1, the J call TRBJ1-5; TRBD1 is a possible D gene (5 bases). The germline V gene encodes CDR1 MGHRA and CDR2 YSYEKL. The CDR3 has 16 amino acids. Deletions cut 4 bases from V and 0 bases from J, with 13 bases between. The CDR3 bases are TGCGCCAGCAGCCCCCGAACAGGCAATAGCAATCAGCCCCAGCATTTT. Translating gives CASSPRTGNSNQPQHF.

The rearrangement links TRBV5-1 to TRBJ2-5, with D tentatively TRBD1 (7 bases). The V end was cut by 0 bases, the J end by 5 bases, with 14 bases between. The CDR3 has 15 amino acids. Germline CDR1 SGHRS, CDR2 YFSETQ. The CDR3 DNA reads TGCGCCAGCAGCTTGGCGGCAGGGGGGCTGGAGACCCAGTACTTC. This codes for CASSLAAGGLETQYF.

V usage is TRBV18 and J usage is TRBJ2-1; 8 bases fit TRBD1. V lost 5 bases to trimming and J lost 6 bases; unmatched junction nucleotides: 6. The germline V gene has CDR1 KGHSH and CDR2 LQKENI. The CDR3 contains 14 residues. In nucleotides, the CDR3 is TGTGCCAGCTCAACCCTAGGACAGGGCAATGAGCAGTTCTTC. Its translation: CASSTLGQGNEQFF.

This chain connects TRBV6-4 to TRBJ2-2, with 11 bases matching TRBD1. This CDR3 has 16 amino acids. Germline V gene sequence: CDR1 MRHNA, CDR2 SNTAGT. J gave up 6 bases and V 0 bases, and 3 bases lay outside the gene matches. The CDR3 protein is CASSDSPGQGAGELFF. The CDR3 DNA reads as TGTGCCAGCAGTGACTCTCCGGGACAGGGGGCCGGGGAGCTGTTTTTT.

The CDR3 DNA reads as TGTGCCAGCAGTTTAGGGACAGGGTCCCAGCCCCAGCATTTT. It specifies CASSLGTGSQPQHF. The gene calls are TRBV28 and TRBJ1-5; 9 nucleotides line up with TRBD1. V was clipped by 2 bases and J by 7 bases; unmatched bases: 3. This CDR3 has 14 amino acids. Germline-derived CDR1 and CDR2 are MDHEN and SYDVKM.

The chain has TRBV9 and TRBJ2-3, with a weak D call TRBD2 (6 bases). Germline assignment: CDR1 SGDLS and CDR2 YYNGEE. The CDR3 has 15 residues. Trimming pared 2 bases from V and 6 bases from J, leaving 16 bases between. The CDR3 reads CASSVTGGGVDTQYF. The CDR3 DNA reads TGTGCCAGCAGCGTTACGGGTGGCGGGGTCGATACGCAGTATTTT.

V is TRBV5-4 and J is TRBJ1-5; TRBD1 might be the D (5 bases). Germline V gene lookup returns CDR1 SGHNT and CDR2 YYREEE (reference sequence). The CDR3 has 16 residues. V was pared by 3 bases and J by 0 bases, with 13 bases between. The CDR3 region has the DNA TGTGCCAGCAGCTGGGGGGGACGGTATAGCAATCAGCCCCAGCATTTT. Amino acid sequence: CASSWGGRYSNQPQHF.

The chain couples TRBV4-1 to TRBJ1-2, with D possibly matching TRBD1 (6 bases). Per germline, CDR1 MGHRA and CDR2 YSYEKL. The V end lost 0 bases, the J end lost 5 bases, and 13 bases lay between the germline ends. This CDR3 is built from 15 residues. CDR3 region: CASSQDHREVYGYTF. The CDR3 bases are TGCGCCAGCAGCCAAGATCACAGGGAAGTGTATGGCTACACCTTC.

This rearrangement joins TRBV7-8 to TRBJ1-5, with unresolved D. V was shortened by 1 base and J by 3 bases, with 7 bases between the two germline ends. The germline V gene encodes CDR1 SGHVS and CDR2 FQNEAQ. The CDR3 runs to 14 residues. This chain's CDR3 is CASSLVLSNQPQHF. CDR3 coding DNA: TGTGCCAGCAGCTTAGTACTTTCCAATCAGCCCCAGCATTTT. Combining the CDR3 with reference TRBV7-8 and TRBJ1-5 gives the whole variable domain GAGVSQSPRYKVAKRGQDVALRCDPISGHVSLFWYQQALGQGPEFLTYFQNEAQLDKSGLPSDRFFAERPEGSVSTLKIQRTQQEDSAVYLCASSLVLSNQPQHFGDGTRLSIL.

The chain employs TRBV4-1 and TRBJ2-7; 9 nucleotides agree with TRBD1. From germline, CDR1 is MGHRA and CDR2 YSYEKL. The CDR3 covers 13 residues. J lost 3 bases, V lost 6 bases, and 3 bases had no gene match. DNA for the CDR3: TGCGCCAGCAGTAGGACAGGGGACTACGAGCAGTACTTC. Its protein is CASSRTGDYEQYF.

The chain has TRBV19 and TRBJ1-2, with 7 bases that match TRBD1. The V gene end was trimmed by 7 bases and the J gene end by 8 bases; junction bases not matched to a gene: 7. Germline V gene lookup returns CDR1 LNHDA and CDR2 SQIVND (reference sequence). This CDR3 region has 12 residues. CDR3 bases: TGTGCCAGTACCCAGACAGGGCCGGGCTACACCTTC. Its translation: CASTQTGPGYTF.

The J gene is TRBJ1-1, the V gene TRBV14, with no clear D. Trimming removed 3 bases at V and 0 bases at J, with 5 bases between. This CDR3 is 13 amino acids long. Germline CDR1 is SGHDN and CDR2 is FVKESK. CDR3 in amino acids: CASSQQMNTEAFF. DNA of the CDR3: TGTGCCAGCAGCCAGCAGATGAACACTGAAGCTTTCTTT. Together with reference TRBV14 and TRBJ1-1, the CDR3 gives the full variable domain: EAGVTQFPSHSVIEKGQTVTLRCDPISGHDNLYWYRRVMGKEIKFLLHFVKESKQDESGMPNNRFLAERTGGTYSTLKVQPAELEDSGVYFCASSQQMNTEAFFGQGTRLTVV.

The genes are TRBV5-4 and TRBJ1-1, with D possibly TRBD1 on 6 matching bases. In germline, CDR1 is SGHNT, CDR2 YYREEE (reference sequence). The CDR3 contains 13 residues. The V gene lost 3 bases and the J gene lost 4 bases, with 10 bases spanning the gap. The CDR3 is CASSSTGITEAFF. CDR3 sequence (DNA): TGTGCCAGCAGCTCCACAGGGATCACTGAAGCTTTCTTT.

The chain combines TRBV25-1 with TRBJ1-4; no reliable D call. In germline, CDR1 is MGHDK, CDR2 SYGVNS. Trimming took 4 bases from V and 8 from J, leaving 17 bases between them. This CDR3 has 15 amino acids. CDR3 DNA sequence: TGTGCCAGCAGTGGCCCCGAGGGAGGAACCGAAAAACTGTTTTTT. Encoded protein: CASSGPEGGTEKLFF.

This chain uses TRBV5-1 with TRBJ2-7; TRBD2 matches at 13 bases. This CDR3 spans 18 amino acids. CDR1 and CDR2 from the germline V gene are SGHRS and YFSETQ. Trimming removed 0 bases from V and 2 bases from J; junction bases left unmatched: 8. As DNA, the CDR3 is TGCGCCAGCAGCTTGGCCCGACCGACTAGCGGGAGGACCTACGAGCAGTACTTC. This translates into CASSLARPTSGRTYEQYF.

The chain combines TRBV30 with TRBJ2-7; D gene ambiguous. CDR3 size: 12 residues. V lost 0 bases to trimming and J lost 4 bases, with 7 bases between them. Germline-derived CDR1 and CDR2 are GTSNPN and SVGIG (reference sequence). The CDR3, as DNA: TGTGCCTGGAGTGTACAAGTATACGAGCAGTACTTC. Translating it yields CAWSVQVYEQYF. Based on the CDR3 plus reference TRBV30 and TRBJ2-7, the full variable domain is SQTIHQWPATLVQPVGSPLSLECTVEGTSNPNLYWYRQAAGRGLQLLFYSVGIGQISSEVPQNLSASRPQDRQFILSSKKLLLSDSGFYLCAWSVQVYEQYFGPGTRLTVT.

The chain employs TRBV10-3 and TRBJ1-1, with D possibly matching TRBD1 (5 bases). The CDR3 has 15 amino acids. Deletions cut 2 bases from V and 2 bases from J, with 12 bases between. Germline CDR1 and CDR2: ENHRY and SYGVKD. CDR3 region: CAISERGESNTEAFF. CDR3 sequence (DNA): TGTGCCATCAGTGAGCGGGGGGAATCCAACACTGAAGCTTTCTTT.

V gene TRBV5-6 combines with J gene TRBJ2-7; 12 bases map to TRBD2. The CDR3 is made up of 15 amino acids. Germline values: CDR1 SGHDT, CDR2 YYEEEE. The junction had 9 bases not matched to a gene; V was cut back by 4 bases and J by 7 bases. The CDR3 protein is CASSHGLAGIEEQYF. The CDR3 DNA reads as TGTGCCAGCAGCCACGGACTAGCGGGAATAGAAGAGCAGTACTTC.

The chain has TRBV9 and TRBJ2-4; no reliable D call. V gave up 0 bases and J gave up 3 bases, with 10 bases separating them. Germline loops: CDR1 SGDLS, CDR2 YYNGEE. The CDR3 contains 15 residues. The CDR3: CASSVAPGVKNIQYF. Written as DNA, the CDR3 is TGTGCCAGCAGCGTAGCCCCCGGAGTCAAAAACATTCAGTACTTC.

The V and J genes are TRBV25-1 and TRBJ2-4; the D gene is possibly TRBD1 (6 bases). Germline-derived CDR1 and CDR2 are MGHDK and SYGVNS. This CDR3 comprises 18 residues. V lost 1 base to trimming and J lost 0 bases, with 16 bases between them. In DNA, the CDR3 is TGTGCCAGCAGTGAATTGGTTCAGGGGACGTTAGCCAAAAACATTCAGTACTTC. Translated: CASSELVQGTLAKNIQYF.

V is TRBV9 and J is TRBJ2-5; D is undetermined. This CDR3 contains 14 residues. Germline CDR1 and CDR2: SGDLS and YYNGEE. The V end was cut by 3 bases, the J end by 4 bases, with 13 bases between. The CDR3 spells CASSELPGAETQYF. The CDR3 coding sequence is TGTGCCAGCAGCGAATTACCGGGTGCAGAGACCCAGTACTTC.

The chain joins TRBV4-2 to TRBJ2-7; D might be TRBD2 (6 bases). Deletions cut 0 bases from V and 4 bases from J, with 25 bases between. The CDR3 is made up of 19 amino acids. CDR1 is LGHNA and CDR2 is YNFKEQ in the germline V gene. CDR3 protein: CASSQESPLSGLPHYEQYF. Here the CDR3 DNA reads TGTGCCAGCAGCCAAGAATCTCCCCTTAGCGGCCTGCCCCATTACGAGCAGTACTTC.

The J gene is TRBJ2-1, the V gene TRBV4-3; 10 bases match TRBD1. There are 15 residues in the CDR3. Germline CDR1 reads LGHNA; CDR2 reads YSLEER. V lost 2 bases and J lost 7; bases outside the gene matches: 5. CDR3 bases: TGCGCCAGCAGCCAAAGAGACAGGGGGCTAAATGAGCAGTTCTTC. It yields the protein CASSQRDRGLNEQFF.

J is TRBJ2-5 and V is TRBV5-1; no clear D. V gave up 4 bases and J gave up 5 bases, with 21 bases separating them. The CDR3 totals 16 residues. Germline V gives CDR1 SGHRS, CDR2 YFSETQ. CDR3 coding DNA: TGCGCCAGCAGCCCTGAGCGAATTACACGTCGGGAGACCCAGTACTTC. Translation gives CASSPERITRRETQYF.

The CDR3 here is CASSRAAGEFGGELFF. CDR3 coding DNA: TGTGCCAGCAGCCGGGCAGCGGGAGAATTTGGCGGGGAGCTGTTTTTT. The chain carries TRBV4-2 and TRBJ2-2; 8 bases are a match to TRBD2. The V segment lost 4 bases and the J segment 7 bases; nucleotides outside the gene matches: 11. Germline V gene lookup returns CDR1 LGHNA and CDR2 YNFKEQ. This CDR3 region has 16 residues.